This T cell receptor beta chain was profiled in a study of T cells in Graves' hyperthyroidism and ophthalmopathy. General observations from the study: In the blood, most expanded thyroid clonotypes above 0.001 appeared as well. With a median lead of around 6.7 months before onset, the model predicted ophthalmopathy.

Trimming took off 8 bases at V and 1 base at J, with 15 bases between the two ends. Germline CDR1 and CDR2: MNHNS and SASEGT. The CDR3 spans 14 residues. Amplification targeted TCR beta CDR3 regions from RNA transcripts. First-round RT-PCR with HTBI primers amplified the TCR CDR3 region. MiXCR, applied by TCRdb to the multiplex PCR reads, yields one record per CDR3 protein. The sample has fewer than 300,000 distinct CDR3 sequences, 25% seen once. This clonotype was observed at least ten times. Its antigen remains unidentified. V gene TRBV6-1 combines with J gene TRBJ2-7, with D tentatively TRBD1 or TRBD2 (5 bases each). The clonotype comes from a man in his forties or fifties with Graves' hyperthyroidism that later progressed to Graves' ophthalmopathy. The sequenced sample consisted of blood. CDR3 DNA: TGTGCCAGCGGTGGAGAGGGACGTTCCTACGAGCAGTACTTC. It encodes CASGGEGRSYEQYF.